The present entry profiles one T cell receptor (beta chain) with its context. What it binds is unknown. Investigators divided CD4+ cells into CD45RA+ naive and CD45RA-negative memory subsets. Repertoires were generated with immunoSEQ multiplex PCR, while TCRdb's copy carries only in-frame clones and drops some. The sample shows 1.6 million or so clones, over 95% of them seen only once. This sample is drawn from a study of shared clonotypes between healthy human individuals. Across the whole study: Donors consisted of a couple of women and a few men between 18 and 49.

General study points: Relative to their counterparts shared across all four donors, non-shared clonotypes exhibited diminished generation probabilities.

This receptor was identified in a man younger than 45 in good health. Sequencing was carried out using naive CD4+ T cells sorted from blood. Subset here: CD45RA+ positively selected.

The CDR3 is CASSSRSTEAFF. CDR3 in DNA: TGCGCCAGCAGTTCGAGGTCCACTGAAGCTTTCTTT. V and J are TRBV5-1 and TRBJ1-1, with unresolved D. Germline V gene lookup returns CDR1 SGHRS and CDR2 YFSETQ. CDR3 size: 12 residues. The V gene lost 5 bases and the J gene lost 4 bases, with 9 bases spanning the gap.